A selection of T cell receptor beta chains follows, all from one sample in a study of T cell changes during pregnancy in multiple sclerosis. Sequenced by immunoSEQ multiplex PCR; TCRdb stores in-frame clones only, minus some. The sample includes some 80,000 clones, 80% to 90% of them seen just once. Sequencing used peripheral blood, obtained in the first trimester of pregnancy. These receptors were obtained from a female donor in good health, enrolled as a control in a pregnancy study. The CDR3 runs from the conserved cysteine through the conserved F or W. Fields, in order: clone size, V gene, J gene, D gene, CDR3 protein, CDR3 DNA. The D gene is left open where the match is weak. The size field is filled for only some rows; it gives once, few, many or a size class.

>.|TRBV2|TRBJ1-2|.
CASNRRGYTF
TGTGCCAGCAACAGGCGTGGCTACACCTTC
>.|TRBV7-6|TRBJ2-5|.
CASIKGVREETQYF
TGTGCCAGCATCAAAGGGGTCCGCGAAGAGACCCAGTACTTC
>.|TRBV7-6|TRBJ2-7|.
CASSVTENSYEQYF
TGTGCCAGCAGCGTGACAGAAAATTCCTACGAGCAGTACTTC
>few|TRBV6-5|TRBJ2-5|.
CASSWRHQETQYF
TGTGCCAGCAGTTGGAGGCACCAAGAGACCCAGTACTTC
>.|TRBV5-5|TRBJ2-2|.
CASSLVASPSTGELFF
TGTGCCAGCAGCTTGGTGGCTAGCCCGAGTACCGGGGAGCTGTTTTTT
>few|TRBV11-2|TRBJ2-2|.
CASSFLRDTNTGELFF
TGTGCCAGCAGCTTCCTCAGGGATACGAACACCGGGGAGCTGTTTTTT
>.|TRBV30|TRBJ1-1|.
CASKGGGNTEAFF
TGTGCCTCAAAGGGCGGAGGGAACACTGAAGCTTTCTTT
>.|TRBV29-1|TRBJ2-6|.
CSVEASGGHSGANVLTF
TGCAGCGTTGAAGCTTCAGGAGGTCACTCTGGGGCCAACGTCCTGACTTTC
>.|TRBV2|TRBJ1-5|TRBD1
CASRSTGDIQPQHF
TGTGCCAGCAGATCGACAGGGGACATACAGCCCCAGCATTTT
>.|TRBV6-1|TRBJ1-4|TRBD1
CASSDRTGVEKLFF
TGTGCCAGCAGTGATCGGACAGGGGTCGAAAAACTGTTTTTT
>.|TRBV7-2|TRBJ2-7|TRBD2
CASSLSPGGAVNEQYF
TGTGCCAGCAGCTTAAGTCCCGGGGGGGCGGTAAACGAGCAGTACTTC
>.|TRBV7-9|TRBJ1-2|.
CASSRGQGGRGYTF
TGTGCCAGCAGCCGTGGTCAGGGAGGTAGAGGCTACACCTTC
>once|TRBV2|TRBJ2-3|.
CASVRILLITTTDTQYF
TGTGCCAGCGTCCGAATATTACTAATCACCACCACAGATACGCAGTATTTT
>.|TRBV28|TRBJ2-7|.
CASSLWVSRAVGEQYF
TGTGCCAGCAGTTTATGGGTTAGCAGGGCCGTAGGGGAGCAGTACTTC
>.|TRBV29-1|TRBJ1-2|.
CSVGRGTIANYGYTF
TGCAGCGTCGGTCGAGGGACAATAGCTAACTATGGCTACACCTTC
>.|TRBV4-2|TRBJ1-3|.
CASSQEVRPAGGNTIYF
TGTGCCAGCAGCCAAGAGGTCAGGCCAGCGGGAGGAAACACCATATATTTT
>.|TRBV6-1|TRBJ2-7|.
CASSEPGSPGGIEQYF
TGTGCCAGCAGTGAACCGGGTTCGCCAGGGGGGATTGAGCAGTACTTC
>few|TRBV18|TRBJ1-2|TRBD1
CASSPDAGGANGYTF
TGTGCCAGCTCACCAGACGCAGGGGGCGCGAATGGCTACACCTTC
>.|TRBV6-1|TRBJ1-5|.
CASSDDLAANSNQPQHF
TGTGCCAGCAGTGACGATCTGGCGGCTAATAGCAATCAGCCCCAGCATTTT
>.|TRBV5-6|TRBJ2-5|.
CASSEGGRETQYF
TGTGCCAGCAGCGAAGGAGGTCGGGAGACCCAGTACTTC
>.|TRBV19|TRBJ2-5|.
CASSPRASNEMETQYF
TGTGCCAGTAGTCCCAGGGCCTCCAATGAGATGGAGACCCAGTACTTC
>.|TRBV5-6|TRBJ1-2|.
CASSLFQVPYGYTF
TGTGCCAGCAGCTTATTCCAGGTACCCTATGGCTACACCTTC
>.|TRBV30|TRBJ2-7|TRBD2
CAGGRGGAHEQYF
TGTGCCGGGGGCCGGGGGGGGGCCCACGAGCAGTACTTC
>few|TRBV30|TRBJ1-6|TRBD1
CAWSTTGRSPLHF
TGTGCCTGGAGTACGACAGGGCGTTCACCCCTCCACTTT
>.|TRBV6-1|TRBJ2-3|TRBD2
CASRGPSGRNTQYF
TGTGCCAGCAGGGGGCCTAGCGGGAGGAACACGCAGTATTTT
>few|TRBV5-1|TRBJ2-5|.
CASTRGATHQETQYF
TGCGCCAGCACCCGGGGGGCTACCCACCAAGAGACCCAGTACTTC
>.|TRBV25-1|TRBJ2-1|TRBD2
CASSEWIAGDPYNEQFF
TGTGCCAGCAGTGAATGGATAGCGGGAGACCCCTACAATGAGCAGTTCTTC
>.|TRBV7-2|TRBJ1-2|.
CASSLGASTVRNGYTF
TGTGCCAGCAGCTTAGGGGCTTCGACAGTAAGAAATGGCTACACCTTC
>once|TRBV15|TRBJ1-5|TRBD1
CATSRRTGGTSQPQHF
TGTGCCACCAGCAGACGGACAGGGGGGACGAGTCAGCCCCAGCATTTT
>.|TRBV7-2|TRBJ2-7|.
CASSLAGGRYEQYF
TGTGCCAGCAGCTTAGCGGGAGGCCGCTACGAGCAGTACTTC
>.|TRBV19|TRBJ1-1|.
CASSTTGYSTEAFF
TGTGCCAGTAGTACCACAGGGTATAGCACTGAAGCTTTCTTT
>.|TRBV9|TRBJ1-2|.
CASSVGGGVEGYTF
TGTGCCAGCAGCGTAGGTGGGGGCGTGGAAGGCTACACCTTC
>.|TRBV28|TRBJ2-1|TRBD2
CAGRAGGGDEQFF
TGTGCCGGACGAGCGGGAGGGGGGGATGAGCAGTTCTTC
>.|TRBV5-1|TRBJ2-1|TRBD2
CASKTGLAGVPSYNEQFF
TGCGCCAGCAAAACGGGACTAGCGGGGGTTCCGTCCTACAATGAGCAGTTCTTC
>few|TRBV6-5|TRBJ1-6|.
CASSRQNYNSPLHF
TGTGCCAGCAGTCGACAGAACTATAATTCACCCCTCCACTTT
>.|TRBV25-1|TRBJ1-2|TRBD1
CASSGLTGGGPNYGYTF
TGTGCCAGCAGTGGGCTCACAGGGGGGGGACCCAACTATGGCTACACCTTC
>.|TRBV5-6|TRBJ1-3|.
CASSLSGNTIYF
TGTGCCAGCAGCCTCAGTGGAAACACCATATATTTT
>.|TRBV7-8|TRBJ1-2|.
CASSLAFGQTNYGYTF
TGTGCCAGCAGCTTAGCTTTTGGGCAGACTAACTATGGCTACACCTTC
>.|TRBV5-1|TRBJ1-4|.
CASSLHLQDEKLFF
TGCGCCAGCAGCTTGCACCTCCAGGATGAAAAACTGTTTTTT
>.|TRBV18|TRBJ2-7|TRBD2
CASSPSGRGGRVDEQYF
TGTGCCAGCTCACCATCGGGGCGGGGGGGCCGAGTCGACGAGCAGTACTTC
>.|TRBV12-5|TRBJ2-1|TRBD2
CASGLVYTSEYNEQFF
TGTGCTAGTGGTTTGGTATATACTAGCGAGTACAATGAGCAGTTCTTC
>.|TRBV29-1|TRBJ2-7|.
CSAAGKSIPREQYF
TGCAGCGCCGCTGGAAAATCAATACCTAGGGAGCAGTACTTC
>.|TRBV10-3|TRBJ1-1|TRBD1
CAISSSGQGRTEAFF
TGTGCCATCAGTTCCTCCGGACAGGGACGCACTGAAGCTTTCTTT
>.|TRBV6-5|TRBJ1-2|.
CASSSAGVGYTF
TGTGCCAGCAGTTCCGCAGGGGTTGGCTACACCTTC
>.|TRBV7-2|TRBJ2-3|TRBD1
CASSSLPGQGGPDTQYF
TGTGCCAGCAGCTCCCTACCGGGACAGGGGGGTCCGGATACGCAGTATTTT
>.|TRBV9|TRBJ2-7|.
CASSTGHTISYEQYF
TGTGCCAGCAGCACAGGACACACTATCTCCTACGAGCAGTACTTC